This T cell receptor beta chain derives from a study of blood T cell repertoires in COVID-19. CDR1 SGHRS and CDR2 YFSETQ come from the germline V gene. The CDR3 has 15 residues. V was pared by 4 bases and J by 10 bases, with 21 bases between. The assay was immunoSEQ multiplex PCR, and TCRdb's table has in-frame clones only and misses some. The data contain about 290,000 clones, 85% of them singletons. This clonotype was sampled from a woman in her forties or fifties with active or convalescent COVID-19. The chain is built from TRBV5-1 and TRBJ2-1, with D possibly matching TRBD2 (6 bases). The sequencing input was peripheral blood. The CDR3 DNA reads TGCGCCAGCAGCCCCTACACCCGGGACGGAGGGGAGCAGTTCTTC. Protein sequence: CASSPYTRDGGEQFF. Together with reference TRBV5-1 and TRBJ2-1, the CDR3 gives the full variable domain: KAGVTQTPRYLIKTRGQQVTLSCSPISGHRSVSWYQQTPGQGLQFLFEYFSETQRNKGNFPGRFSGRQFSNSRSEMNVSTLELGDSALYLCASSPYTRDGGEQFFGPGTRLTVL.